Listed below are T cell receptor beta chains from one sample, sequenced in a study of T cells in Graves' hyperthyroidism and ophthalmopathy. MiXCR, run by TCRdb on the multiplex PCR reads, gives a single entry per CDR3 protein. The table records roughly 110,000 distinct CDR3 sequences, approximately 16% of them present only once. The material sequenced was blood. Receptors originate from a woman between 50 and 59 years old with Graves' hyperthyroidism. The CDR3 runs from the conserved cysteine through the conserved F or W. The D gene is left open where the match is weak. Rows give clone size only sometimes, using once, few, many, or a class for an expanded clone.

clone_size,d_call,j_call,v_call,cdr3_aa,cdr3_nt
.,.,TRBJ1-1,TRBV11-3,CASSWFGSLGPSSMNTEAFF,TGTGCCAGCAGCTGGTTCGGGTCACTCGGGCCCTCTTCCATGAACACTGAAGCTTTCTTT
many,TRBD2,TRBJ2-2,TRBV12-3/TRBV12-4,CASSLVVGTSDPGELFF,TGTGCCAGCAGTTTAGTAGTGGGGACTAGCGACCCCGGGGAGCTGTTTTTT
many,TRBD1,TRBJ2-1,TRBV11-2,CASQIARQGSYNEQFF,TGTGCCAGCCAAATAGCGCGACAGGGGTCCTACAATGAGCAGTTCTTC
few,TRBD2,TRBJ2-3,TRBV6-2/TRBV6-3,CASSPPSLAGGNTDTQYF,TGTGCCAGCAGTCCCCCTTCTTTAGCGGGAGGAAACACAGATACGCAGTATTTT
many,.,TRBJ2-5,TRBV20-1,CSADSRRETQYF,TGCAGTGCTGACTCTAGGCGGGAGACCCAGTACTTC
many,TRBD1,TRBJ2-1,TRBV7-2,CASVPGTGGFSEQFF,TGTGCCAGCGTCCCGGGGACAGGGGGGTTTAGTGAGCAGTTCTTC
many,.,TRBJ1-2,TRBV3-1,CASSQPGGYTF,TGTGCCAGCAGCCAACCTGGTGGCTACACCTTC
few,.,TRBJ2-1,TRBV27,CASSFAYRIYNEQFF,TGTGCCAGCAGTTTTGCCTACAGGATATACAATGAGCAGTTCTTC
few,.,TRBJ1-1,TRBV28,CASSLFYVSGRLRGSGGPFF,TGTGCCAGCAGTTTATTTTATGTTTCGGGACGGCTTCGAGGGTCCGGAGGGCCTTTCTTT
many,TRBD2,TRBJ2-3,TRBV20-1,CSARRGSGVTDTQYF,TGCAGTGCTAGGCGGGGTAGCGGGGTCACAGATACGCAGTATTTT
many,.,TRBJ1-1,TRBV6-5,CASSYSMGNTEAFF,TGTGCCAGCAGTTACTCGATGGGGAACACTGAAGCTTTCTTT
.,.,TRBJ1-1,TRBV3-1,CASSPTAAGRNTEASF,TGTGCCAGCAGCCCAACAGCGGCGGGCCGGAACACTGAAGCTTCCTTT
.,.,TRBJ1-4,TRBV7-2,CASSPDGGPRKLFF,TGTGCCAGCAGCCCAGATGGGGGCCCCCGGAAACTGTTTTTT
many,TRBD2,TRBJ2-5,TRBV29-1,CSISGIEGETQYF,TGCAGCATTAGCGGGATTGAGGGAGAGACCCAGTACTTC